This TCR beta chain derives from a study of cytomegalovirus exposure and HLA in healthy donors. Study conclusions and caveats: Across donors, presence/absence analyses took sequencing depth to be roughly uniform. The study had only CMV serostatus as immune exposure information. For most TCR beta V segments, an earlier analysis put the productive rate at about 87% or about 30% of the time.

This PCR relied on a set of 60 Vbeta primers and 13 Jbeta primers. The protocol was immunoSEQ multiplex PCR, while the TCRdb copy is restricted to in-frame clones and leaves out a portion. The sample shows some 240,000 clones, 80% to 95% of them seen only once. The germline gives CDR1 SGHDT, CDR2 YYEEEE. V dropped 0 bases and J dropped 6 bases, with 6 bases sitting between them. This CDR3 has 13 residues. A remark on this clone: The antigen remains undetermined.

The V call is TRBV5-6, the J call TRBJ2-2; unclear D gene. This receptor was obtained from a girl aged 2-10 years in good health and CMV-seronegative. Sequencing was performed on PBMCs. CDR3 bases: TGTGCCAGCAGCTTGGGCCAGGCCGGGGAGCTGTTTTTT. Residues: CASSLGQAGELFF. Combining the CDR3 with reference TRBV5-6 and TRBJ2-2 gives the whole variable domain DAGVTQSPTHLIKTRGQQVTLRCSPKSGHDTVSWYQQALGQGPQFIFQYYEEEERQRGNFPDRFSGHQFPNYSSELNVNALLLGDSALYLCASSLGQAGELFFGEGSRLTVL.